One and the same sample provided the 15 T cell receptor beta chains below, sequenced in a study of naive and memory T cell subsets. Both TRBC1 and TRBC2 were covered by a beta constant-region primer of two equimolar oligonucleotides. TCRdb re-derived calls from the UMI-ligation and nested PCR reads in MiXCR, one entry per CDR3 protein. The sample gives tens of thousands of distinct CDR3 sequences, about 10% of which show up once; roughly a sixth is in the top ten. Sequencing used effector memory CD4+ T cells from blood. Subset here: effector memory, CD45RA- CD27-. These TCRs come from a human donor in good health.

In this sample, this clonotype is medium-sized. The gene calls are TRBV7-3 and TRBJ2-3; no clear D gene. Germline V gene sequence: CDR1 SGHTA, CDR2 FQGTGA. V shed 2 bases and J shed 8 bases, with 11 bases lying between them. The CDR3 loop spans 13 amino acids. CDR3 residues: CASSLVFPPTQYF. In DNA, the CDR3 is TGTGCCAGCAGCTTAGTATTTCCCCCTACGCAGTATTTT.

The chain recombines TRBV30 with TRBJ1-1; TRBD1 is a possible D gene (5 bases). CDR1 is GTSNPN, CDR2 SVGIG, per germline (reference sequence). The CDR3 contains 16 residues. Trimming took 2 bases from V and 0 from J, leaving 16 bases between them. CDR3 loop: CAWSKRGGSMNTEAFF. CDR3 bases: TGTGCCTGGAGTAAACGGGGGGGTTCTATGAACACTGAAGCTTTCTTT.

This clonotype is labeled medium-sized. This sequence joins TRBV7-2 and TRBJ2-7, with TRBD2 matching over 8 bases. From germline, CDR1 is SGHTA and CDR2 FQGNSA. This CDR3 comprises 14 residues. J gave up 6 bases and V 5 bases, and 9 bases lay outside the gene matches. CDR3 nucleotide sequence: TGTGCCAGCAGCCGGACAGCGGGAGTGGGCGAGCAGTACTTC. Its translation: CASSRTAGVGEQYF.

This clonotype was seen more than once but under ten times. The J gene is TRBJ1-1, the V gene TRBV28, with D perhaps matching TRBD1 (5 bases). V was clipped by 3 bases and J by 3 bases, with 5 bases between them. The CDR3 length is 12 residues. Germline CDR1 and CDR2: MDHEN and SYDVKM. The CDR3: CASSLGHTEAFF. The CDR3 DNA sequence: TGTGCCAGCAGTTTGGGGCACACTGAAGCTTTCTTT.

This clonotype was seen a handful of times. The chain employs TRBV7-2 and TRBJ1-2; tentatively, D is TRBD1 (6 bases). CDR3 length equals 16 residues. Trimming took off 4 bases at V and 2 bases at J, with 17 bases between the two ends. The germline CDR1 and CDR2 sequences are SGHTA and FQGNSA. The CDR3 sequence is CASSSIQGRVNYGYTF. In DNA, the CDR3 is TGTGCCAGCAGCTCAATACAGGGAAGGGTAAACTATGGCTACACCTTC.

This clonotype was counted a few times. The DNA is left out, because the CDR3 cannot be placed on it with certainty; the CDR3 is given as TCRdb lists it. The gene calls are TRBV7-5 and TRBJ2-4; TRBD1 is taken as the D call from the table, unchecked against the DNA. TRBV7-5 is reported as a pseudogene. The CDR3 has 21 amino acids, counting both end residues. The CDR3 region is CISVPEAPGQGRSLAKNIQYF.

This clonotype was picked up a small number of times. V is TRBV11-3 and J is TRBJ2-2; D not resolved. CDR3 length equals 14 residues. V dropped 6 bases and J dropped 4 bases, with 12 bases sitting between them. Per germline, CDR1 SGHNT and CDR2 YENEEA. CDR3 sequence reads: CASRGGRTTGELFF. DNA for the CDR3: TGTGCCAGCAGGGGCGGACGGACCACCGGGGAGCTGTTTTTT.

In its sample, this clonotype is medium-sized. The CDR3 loop reads CASSYQGDQPQHF. CDR3 bases: TGTGCCAGCAGTTACCAAGGGGATCAGCCCCAGCATTTT. The J gene is TRBJ1-5, the V gene TRBV6-2 or TRBV6-3, with a possible D match to TRBD1 (5 bases). Germline CDR1 and CDR2: MNHEY and SVGEGT. The CDR3 contains 13 residues. Trimming left V 2 bases short and J 5 bases short, with 7 bases between.

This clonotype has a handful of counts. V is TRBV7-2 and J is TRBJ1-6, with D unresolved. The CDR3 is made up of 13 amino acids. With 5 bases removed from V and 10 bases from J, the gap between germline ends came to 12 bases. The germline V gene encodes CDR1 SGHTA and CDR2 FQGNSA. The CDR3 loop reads CASSPELRSPLHF. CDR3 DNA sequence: TGTGCCAGCAGCCCGGAATTACGATCACCCCTCCACTTT.

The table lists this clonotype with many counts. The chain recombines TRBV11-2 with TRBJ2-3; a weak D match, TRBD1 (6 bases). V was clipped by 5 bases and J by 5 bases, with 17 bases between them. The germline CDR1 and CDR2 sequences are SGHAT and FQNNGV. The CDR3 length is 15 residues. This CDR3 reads CASSRQAFEEDTQYF. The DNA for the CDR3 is TGTGCCAGCAGCAGACAGGCGTTCGAGGAAGATACGCAGTATTTT.

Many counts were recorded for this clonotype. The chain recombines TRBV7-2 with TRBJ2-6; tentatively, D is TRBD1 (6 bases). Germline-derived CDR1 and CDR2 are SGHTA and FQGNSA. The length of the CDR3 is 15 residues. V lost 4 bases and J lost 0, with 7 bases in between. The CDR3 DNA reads TGTGCCAGCAGCTCGGACAGCTCTGGGGCCAACGTCCTGACTTTC. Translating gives CASSSDSSGANVLTF. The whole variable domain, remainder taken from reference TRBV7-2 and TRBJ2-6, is GAGVSQSPSNKVTEKGKDVELRCDPISGHTALYWYRQSLGQGLEFLIYFQGNSAPDKSGLPSDRFSAERTGGSVSTLTIQRTQQEDSAVYLCASSSDSSGANVLTFGAGSRLTVL.

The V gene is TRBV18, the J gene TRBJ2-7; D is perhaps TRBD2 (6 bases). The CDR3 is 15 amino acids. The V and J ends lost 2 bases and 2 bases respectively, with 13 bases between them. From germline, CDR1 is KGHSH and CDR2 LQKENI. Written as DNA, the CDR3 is TGTGCCAGCTCACCAGGCCTAGCGAGCACCTACGAGCAGTACTTC. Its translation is CASSPGLASTYEQYF.

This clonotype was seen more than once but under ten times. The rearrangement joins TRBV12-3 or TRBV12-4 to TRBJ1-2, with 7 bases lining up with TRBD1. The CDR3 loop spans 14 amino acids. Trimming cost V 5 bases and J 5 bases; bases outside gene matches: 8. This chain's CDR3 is CASSLTDREYGYTF. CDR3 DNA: TGTGCCAGCAGTCTGACTGACAGGGAATATGGCTACACCTTC.

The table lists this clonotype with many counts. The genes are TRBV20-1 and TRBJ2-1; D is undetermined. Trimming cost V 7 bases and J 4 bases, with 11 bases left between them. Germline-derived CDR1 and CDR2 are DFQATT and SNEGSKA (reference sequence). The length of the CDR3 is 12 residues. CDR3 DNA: TGCAGTGGGCGCTTGGGGTACAATGAGCAGTTCTTC. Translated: CSGRLGYNEQFF.

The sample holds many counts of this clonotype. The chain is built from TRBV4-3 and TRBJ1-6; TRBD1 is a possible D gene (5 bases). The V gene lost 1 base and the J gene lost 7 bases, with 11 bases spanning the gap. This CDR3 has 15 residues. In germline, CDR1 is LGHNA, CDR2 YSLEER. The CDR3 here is CASSQVWGFNSPLHF. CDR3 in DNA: TGCGCCAGCAGCCAAGTTTGGGGGTTCAATTCACCCCTCCACTTT.